The TCR beta chain under discussion was sequenced for a study of shared clonotypes between healthy human individuals. Whole-study context: CD4 naive and memory got three plates each, CD8 naive two, CD8 memory one.

Method: immunoSEQ multiplex PCR; TCRdb's copy keeps in-frame clones and lacks some. The top ten clones hold more than 9% of a sample with just under 350,000 clones, about 70% of them seen once. Trimming removed 2 bases from V and 2 bases from J, with 15 bases in between. Per the germline V gene, CDR1 is MGHRA and CDR2 is YSYEKL. There are 16 residues in the CDR3. This clone was picked up a small number of times. CD4+ cells were split into CD45RA+ naive and CD45RA-negative memory subsets. This chain joins TRBV4-1 and TRBJ1-2; perhaps TRBD1 as D (6 bases). Sequenced: memory CD4+ T cells sorted from blood. Subset given: CD45RA-negative fraction. This TCR was sampled from a man between 25 and 39 years old in good health. CDR3 DNA sequence: TGCGCCAGCAGCCAAAGACAGGAAGGGGTCAACTATGGCTACACCTTC. Translation: CASSQRQEGVNYGYTF.